What follows is one TCR beta chain and its context. Its cognate antigen is unknown. Produced via immunoSEQ multiplex PCR; TCRdb's table is partial and in-frame only. The sample holds some 20,000 clones, around 75% seen once. This CDR3 region has 17 residues. CDR1 is LNHDA and CDR2 is SQIVND in the germline V gene (reference sequence). V shed 3 bases and J 8 bases; nucleotides not matched to a gene: 10. This sample is part of a study of high-grade serous ovarian cancer treatment subgroups. For the study at large: Each sample yielded on average around 7,500 unique TCR beta rearrangements from 11,000 to 15,000 reads.

Points from the study as a whole: Tumors within one patient showed repertoire similarity of roughly 0.1 to 0.8. The analyses considered CDR3 and ignored CDR1 and CDR2. Without spatial data, bulk sequencing limits insight into HGSC tumor diversity.

Tumor samples were taken before definitive surgery or chemotherapy. The receptor comes from a human donor with high-grade serous ovarian cancer. This chain uses TRBV19 with TRBJ2-1; 13 bases agree with TRBD2. The sequenced material came from tumor tissue. In nucleotides, the CDR3 is TGTGCCAGTAGTATGGGGAGGACTAGCGGGAGTAGGGATGAGCAGTTCTTC. Amino acids: CASSMGRTSGSRDEQFF.